This T cell receptor beta chain was recorded in a study of tumor-infiltrating lymphocytes in primary liver carcinoma. There are many counts of this clonotype. Its antigen is as yet unknown. The input was around 0.5 ug total RNA; TCR beta cDNA was made from it with a constant-region primer. Three rounds of nested multiplex PCR with slightly modified ARM-PCR produced TCR beta libraries. TRBV1-TRBV30 forward and Cbeta reverse primers drove the first two roughly 9-cycle rounds. TCRdb recomputed calls from the multiplex PCR reads with MiXCR, one row per CDR3 protein. The repertoire holds under 85,000 distinct CDR3 sequences, with 72% as singletons. Findings and limits, study-wide: Tumors reached a significantly greater top-250-clone fraction than blood did (p = 0.039).

The tissue used was unsorted bulk material of 20-30 mg. RNA and DNA were co-extracted from it with the AllPrep DNA/RNA mini kit. The patients had histopathologically diagnosed primary liver carcinoma, and their disease was treated by surgical resection. Chronic HBV infection, untreated so far, was present in the patients. Every single tumor sample held over 75% viable tumor cells. This CDR3 has 12 residues. Germline V gene lookup returns CDR1 SQVTM and CDR2 ANQGSEA. With V trimmed by 5 bases and J by 8 bases, 8 bases remained unmatched. The chain joins TRBV29-1 to TRBJ1-1; TRBD1 agrees at 7 bases. The source material was liver tumor tissue from sampling region 1. The subset is: tumor region T1, superior pole. The sequence was obtained from a middle-aged man with primary liver carcinoma and hepatitis B virus infection. In nucleotides, the CDR3 is TGCAGCGTTAACTCAGGGGGTACGGAAGCTTTCTTT. Translation gives CSVNSGGTEAFF.